This record concerns one T cell receptor (beta chain) sequence. The data originate from a study of shared clonotypes between healthy human individuals. All the donors were Caucasian adults who lived in Nashville, Tennessee. Splitting the CD4+ cells yielded a CD45RA+ naive subset and a CD45RA-negative memory subset. Germline V gives CDR1 MNHEY, CDR2 SMNVEV (reference sequence). This CDR3 region has 17 residues. The J segment lost 1 base and the V segment lost 3 bases, leaving 8 bases of the junction unmatched. Methods used by the authors: Filtering of immunoSEQ junctional sequences could not match full-length read filtering. Method: immunoSEQ multiplex PCR; TCRdb's copy keeps in-frame clones and lacks some. That table gives V, J and clone size, and the DNA gave D and trimming. Of hundreds of thousands of clones detected, 73% appear once; the ten largest clones hold around 2%.

The chain uses TRBV27 and TRBJ1-5, with TRBD1 matching over 8 bases. Sample: memory CD4+ T cells sorted from blood. Subset in this sample: CD45RA-negative fraction. The sequence came from a woman younger than 45 in good health. CDR3 residues: CASSFPRGRGSNQPQHF. CDR3 nucleotide sequence: TGTGCCAGCAGTTTTCCCAGGGGGCGCGGAAGCAATCAGCCCCAGCATTTT.